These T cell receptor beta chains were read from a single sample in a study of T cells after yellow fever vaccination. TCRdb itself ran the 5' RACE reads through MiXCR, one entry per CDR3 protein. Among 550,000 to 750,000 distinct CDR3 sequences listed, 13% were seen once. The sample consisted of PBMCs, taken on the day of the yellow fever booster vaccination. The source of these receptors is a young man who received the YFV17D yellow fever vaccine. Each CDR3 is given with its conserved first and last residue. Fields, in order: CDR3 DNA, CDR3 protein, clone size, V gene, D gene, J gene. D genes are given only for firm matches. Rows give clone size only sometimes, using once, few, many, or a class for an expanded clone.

CDR3 DNA: TGCGCCAGCAGCTTGGCTCGAGGGACTAGCGGGAGGTCTCCAGATACGCAGTATTTT
CDR3 protein: CASSLARGTSGRSPDTQYF
clone size: few
V gene: TRBV5-1
D gene: TRBD2
J gene: TRBJ2-3

CDR3 DNA: TGTGCCAGCAGTTTCGCGGGACAGGGGGCTGGGGAGCAGTACTTC
CDR3 protein: CASSFAGQGAGEQYF
clone size: -
V gene: TRBV28
D gene: TRBD1
J gene: TRBJ2-7

CDR3 DNA: TGCAGCGTTCTTACTAGCGGGAGGCACAATGAGCAGTTCTTC
CDR3 protein: CSVLTSGRHNEQFF
clone size: -
V gene: TRBV29-1
D gene: TRBD2
J gene: TRBJ2-1

CDR3 DNA: TGTGCCAGCTCACCACTACTCCGGGACGACGCCTACGAGCAGTACTTC
CDR3 protein: CASSPLLRDDAYEQYF
clone size: few
V gene: TRBV18
D gene: -
J gene: TRBJ2-7

CDR3 DNA: TGTGCCAGCAGTTTTAGGGACAGGGGGAATGAGCAGTTCTTC
CDR3 protein: CASSFRDRGNEQFF
clone size: few
V gene: TRBV27
D gene: TRBD1
J gene: TRBJ2-1

CDR3 DNA: TGCGCCAGCAGCCAAGATGAAGGGCGAAGATTCGGCGGGGAGCTGTTTTTT
CDR3 protein: CASSQDEGRRFGGELFF
clone size: few
V gene: TRBV4-3
D gene: -
J gene: TRBJ2-2

CDR3 DNA: TGTGCCTGGAGTGCCCAGGGGCTTCAAGAGACCCAGTACTTC
CDR3 protein: CAWSAQGLQETQYF
clone size: -
V gene: TRBV30
D gene: -
J gene: TRBJ2-5

CDR3 DNA: TGTGCCAGCATTGGGGAGCGGGAGTTTAGCGGGGAGCTGTTTTTT
CDR3 protein: CASIGEREFSGELFF
clone size: -
V gene: TRBV7-2
D gene: TRBD2
J gene: TRBJ2-2

CDR3 DNA: TGTGCCAGCAGCTTATTGACTAGCGGGAGAGCGGTCCGAGAGACCCAGTACTTC
CDR3 protein: CASSLLTSGRAVRETQYF
clone size: -
V gene: TRBV11-2
D gene: TRBD2
J gene: TRBJ2-5

CDR3 DNA: TGTGCCAGCAGCCGCAGGGGGTTAGACGGGGAAAAACTGTTTTTT
CDR3 protein: CASSRRGLDGEKLFF
clone size: -
V gene: TRBV5-6
D gene: TRBD1
J gene: TRBJ1-4

CDR3 DNA: TGTGCCAGCACCGGGACGGAAACCCAAGAGACCCAGTACTTC
CDR3 protein: CASTGTETQETQYF
clone size: few
V gene: TRBV12-3/TRBV12-4
D gene: -
J gene: TRBJ2-5

CDR3 DNA: TGTGCCAGTAGTCACAGGACCGAGCAGTACTTC
CDR3 protein: CASSHRTEQYF
clone size: few
V gene: TRBV19
D gene: -
J gene: TRBJ2-7

CDR3 DNA: TGCGCCAGCAGCCCGGCCCTGGACAGGGCTAATGAGCAGTTCTTC
CDR3 protein: CASSPALDRANEQFF
clone size: many
V gene: TRBV5-1
D gene: TRBD1
J gene: TRBJ2-1

CDR3 DNA: TGCAGTGCTAGAGACCCCCCGGGGGCGCGGGGAGAGCAGTACTTC
CDR3 protein: CSARDPPGARGEQYF
clone size: -
V gene: TRBV20-1
D gene: -
J gene: TRBJ2-7

CDR3 DNA: TGTGCCAGCGGGCTCTATTCGGGAGCTTTAAATGAGCAGTTCTTC
CDR3 protein: CASGLYSGALNEQFF
clone size: few
V gene: TRBV6-2/TRBV6-3
D gene: -
J gene: TRBJ2-1

CDR3 DNA: TGTGCCAGCAGTTTCTGGGGGACCCAGTACTTC
CDR3 protein: CASSFWGTQYF
clone size: many
V gene: TRBV28
D gene: -
J gene: TRBJ2-5

CDR3 DNA: TGTGCCAGCAGTCCGTACTTAGCGGCAACCTACGAGCAGTACTTC
CDR3 protein: CASSPYLAATYEQYF
clone size: -
V gene: TRBV27
D gene: -
J gene: TRBJ2-7

CDR3 DNA: TGTGCCAGCACCAAGAGCCCTAACTATGGCTACACCTTC
CDR3 protein: CASTKSPNYGYTF
clone size: few
V gene: TRBV6-1
D gene: -
J gene: TRBJ1-2

CDR3 DNA: TGTGCCAGCAGTTTTAGCGGGTCCTACGTGCAGTACTTC
CDR3 protein: CASSFSGSYVQYF
clone size: -
V gene: TRBV14
D gene: TRBD2
J gene: TRBJ2-7

CDR3 DNA: TGTGCCAGCAGCTCCCGGGACCATTACAATGAGCAGTTCTTC
CDR3 protein: CASSSRDHYNEQFF
clone size: few
V gene: TRBV7-2
D gene: -
J gene: TRBJ2-1

CDR3 DNA: TGTGCCAGCAATAGTCAAGGGGAGACCCAGTACTTC
CDR3 protein: CASNSQGETQYF
clone size: few
V gene: TRBV6-2/TRBV6-3
D gene: -
J gene: TRBJ2-5

CDR3 DNA: TGCAGCGTTGAAGATACTAGCGGGAGGATCACAGATACGCAGTATTTT
CDR3 protein: CSVEDTSGRITDTQYF
clone size: -
V gene: TRBV29-1
D gene: TRBD2
J gene: TRBJ2-3

CDR3 DNA: TGTGCCAGCTCACCATTGGATGCGGGACATTCGAACACTGAAGCTTTCTTT
CDR3 protein: CASSPLDAGHSNTEAFF
clone size: -
V gene: TRBV18
D gene: -
J gene: TRBJ1-1

CDR3 DNA: TGTGCCAGCAGTACTCTGGCGGGAGTTAATAATGAGCAGTTCTTC
CDR3 protein: CASSTLAGVNNEQFF
clone size: many
V gene: TRBV11-2
D gene: TRBD2
J gene: TRBJ2-1

CDR3 DNA: TGTGCCAGCAGTTCGGCAGGGAGGGTAGGAGAGACCCAGTACTTC
CDR3 protein: CASSSAGRVGETQYF
clone size: few
V gene: TRBV25-1
D gene: TRBD2
J gene: TRBJ2-5

CDR3 DNA: TGTGCCAGCAGCTTTTCTTCCGGGACTAGCTCCGGGGAGCTGTTTTTT
CDR3 protein: CASSFSSGTSSGELFF
clone size: few
V gene: TRBV7-2
D gene: TRBD2
J gene: TRBJ2-2

CDR3 DNA: TGCGCCAGCAGCTGGAGGCGAGCTAGTGAGCAGTTCTTC
CDR3 protein: CASSWRRASEQFF
clone size: -
V gene: TRBV5-1
D gene: -
J gene: TRBJ2-1

CDR3 DNA: TGTGCCAGCAGTTACTCCCCGGGAACCTTCTACGAGCAGTACTTC
CDR3 protein: CASSYSPGTFYEQYF
clone size: -
V gene: TRBV6-5
D gene: -
J gene: TRBJ2-7

CDR3 DNA: TGTGCCAGCAGGGCCATGGGGGGAAGACATGAGCAGTTCTTC
CDR3 protein: CASRAMGGRHEQFF
clone size: -
V gene: TRBV25-1
D gene: -
J gene: TRBJ2-1

CDR3 DNA: TGTGCCAGCAGCTTAGATTTGGATACGCAGTATTTT
CDR3 protein: CASSLDLDTQYF
clone size: -
V gene: TRBV7-9
D gene: -
J gene: TRBJ2-3

CDR3 DNA: TGTGCCAGCTCACCACCCTCCGTGACCTACGAGCAGTACTTC
CDR3 protein: CASSPPSVTYEQYF
clone size: few
V gene: TRBV18
D gene: -
J gene: TRBJ2-7

CDR3 DNA: TGCGCCAGCAGCCAAGAAGTAGGCGGAACCAAAAACATTCAGTACTTC
CDR3 protein: CASSQEVGGTKNIQYF
clone size: -
V gene: TRBV4-3
D gene: -
J gene: TRBJ2-4

CDR3 DNA: TGCGCCAGCAGCCACGATCGGACAGCTGGCTACACCTTC
CDR3 protein: CASSHDRTAGYTF
clone size: -
V gene: TRBV4-3
D gene: -
J gene: TRBJ1-2

CDR3 DNA: TGTGCCAGCAGTCCACTGGGACAGGGGGTTAGGTGGACCTTC
CDR3 protein: CASSPLGQGVRWTF
clone size: once
V gene: TRBV28
D gene: TRBD1
J gene: TRBJ1-2

CDR3 DNA: TGTGCCTGGGACAGAACTGGAAACACCATATATTTT
CDR3 protein: CAWDRTGNTIYF
clone size: -
V gene: TRBV30
D gene: -
J gene: TRBJ1-3

CDR3 DNA: TGTGCCTGGAGGCAGGGTGACGCAAAACTGTTTTTT
CDR3 protein: CAWRQGDAKLFF
clone size: -
V gene: TRBV30
D gene: -
J gene: TRBJ1-4

CDR3 DNA: TGTGCCAGCAGCTTATCCTCTAGCGGGAGGTCCAACTACGAGCAGTACTTC
CDR3 protein: CASSLSSSGRSNYEQYF
clone size: -
V gene: TRBV13
D gene: TRBD2
J gene: TRBJ2-7

CDR3 DNA: TGTGCCAGCAGCTTGGCCAAGGACAGCCACGGGGAGCTGTTTTTT
CDR3 protein: CASSLAKDSHGELFF
clone size: few
V gene: TRBV5-6
D gene: -
J gene: TRBJ2-2

CDR3 DNA: TGTGCCAGTGGCCCGAGGGAGGCCGGCTACACCTTC
CDR3 protein: CASGPREAGYTF
clone size: few
V gene: TRBV19
D gene: -
J gene: TRBJ1-2

CDR3 DNA: TGTGCCAGTAAGGGACAGGGGAAGGGCAATGAGCAGTTCTTC
CDR3 protein: CASKGQGKGNEQFF
clone size: -
V gene: TRBV19
D gene: TRBD1
J gene: TRBJ2-1

CDR3 DNA: TGCAGTGCTAGAGAGACAGGTCGTACGGAGACCCAGTACTTC
CDR3 protein: CSARETGRTETQYF
clone size: few
V gene: TRBV20-1
D gene: -
J gene: TRBJ2-5

CDR3 DNA: TGTGCCAGCTCACCAATCGGAGACAGAGCGGGTACGCAGTATTTT
CDR3 protein: CASSPIGDRAGTQYF
clone size: -
V gene: TRBV18
D gene: -
J gene: TRBJ2-3

CDR3 DNA: TGTGCCAGCAAGGGGGGCGGGGAGACCCAGTACTTC
CDR3 protein: CASKGGGETQYF
clone size: many
V gene: TRBV12-3/TRBV12-4
D gene: -
J gene: TRBJ2-5

CDR3 DNA: TGTGCCAGCACGTCAACAGGGACGAATGGGTACGAGCAGTACTTC
CDR3 protein: CASTSTGTNGYEQYF
clone size: few
V gene: TRBV6-2/TRBV6-3
D gene: -
J gene: TRBJ2-7

CDR3 DNA: TGCGCCAGCAGCCGACAGGGGACAAGGAGCTCCTACAATGAGCAGTTCTTC
CDR3 protein: CASSRQGTRSSYNEQFF
clone size: -
V gene: TRBV4-3
D gene: TRBD1
J gene: TRBJ2-1

CDR3 DNA: TGTGCCAGCAGCTTTTTTCAGCCTCAAGAGACCCAGTACTTC
CDR3 protein: CASSFFQPQETQYF
clone size: -
V gene: TRBV7-2
D gene: -
J gene: TRBJ2-5

CDR3 DNA: TGTGCCAGCAGCTTAGTAGCGGGAGGCCCATCGAGCAACGAGCAGTACTTC
CDR3 protein: CASSLVAGGPSSNEQYF
clone size: few
V gene: TRBV7-8
D gene: TRBD2
J gene: TRBJ2-7

CDR3 DNA: TGTGCCAGCAGGGGCGGGACTAGTTGGGCAGATACGCAGTATTTT
CDR3 protein: CASRGGTSWADTQYF
clone size: many
V gene: TRBV12-3/TRBV12-4
D gene: TRBD2
J gene: TRBJ2-3

CDR3 DNA: TGCGCCAGCAGCTTACAGGGCCCGGAGTGGGATGAGCAGTTCTTC
CDR3 protein: CASSLQGPEWDEQFF
clone size: -
V gene: TRBV5-1
D gene: -
J gene: TRBJ2-1

CDR3 DNA: TGTGCCACCAGCAGAGATAAGGTGCATCAGCCCCAGCATTTT
CDR3 protein: CATSRDKVHQPQHF
clone size: few
V gene: TRBV15
D gene: -
J gene: TRBJ1-5

CDR3 DNA: TGTGCCAGTAGTATTCACAGGAATAGCAATCAGCCCCAGCATTTT
CDR3 protein: CASSIHRNSNQPQHF
clone size: -
V gene: TRBV19
D gene: -
J gene: TRBJ1-5

CDR3 DNA: TGTGCCAGCAGCTTAACCGGGACTATACTCAATGAGCAGTTCTTC
CDR3 protein: CASSLTGTILNEQFF
clone size: few
V gene: TRBV7-9
D gene: TRBD2
J gene: TRBJ2-1

CDR3 DNA: TGCGCCAGCATGGGGGGACTAGCGGCCTACGAGCAGTACTTC
CDR3 protein: CASMGGLAAYEQYF
clone size: -
V gene: TRBV5-1
D gene: TRBD2
J gene: TRBJ2-7

CDR3 DNA: TGTGCCAGCAGTCGGCCGGGGCGATCCCAGGGTGAGCAGTTCTTC
CDR3 protein: CASSRPGRSQGEQFF
clone size: -
V gene: TRBV5-4
D gene: -
J gene: TRBJ2-1

CDR3 DNA: TGTGCCAGCACCTTGCTAGGGGGTACAGATACGCAGTATTTT
CDR3 protein: CASTLLGGTDTQYF
clone size: -
V gene: TRBV28
D gene: -
J gene: TRBJ2-3

CDR3 DNA: TGTGCCAGCAGCGGCGGACTAGCGCCCAAAAACATTCAGTACTTC
CDR3 protein: CASSGGLAPKNIQYF
clone size: few
V gene: TRBV7-9
D gene: TRBD2
J gene: TRBJ2-4

CDR3 DNA: TGTGCCACCAGTGATTCCGGGACAGGGTTTCGAAATGAGCAGTTCTTC
CDR3 protein: CATSDSGTGFRNEQFF
clone size: -
V gene: TRBV24-1
D gene: TRBD1
J gene: TRBJ2-1

CDR3 DNA: TGTGCCAGCAGCGACCACCCCAGGGGGGGCTCCAATGAGCAGTTCTTC
CDR3 protein: CASSDHPRGGSNEQFF
clone size: -
V gene: TRBV7-9
D gene: -
J gene: TRBJ2-1